This TCR beta chain came from a study of blood T cells in healthy people across ages. This CDR3 region has 13 residues. V dropped 0 bases and J dropped 7 bases, with 10 bases sitting between them. CDR1 is SGDLS, CDR2 YYNGEE, per germline. In the case of this clonotype: A clone one base away is much larger, so this may be a read error.

The donors, healthy Caucasians from Russia, were aged roughly 6 to 100. Then a second PCR, running roughly 7 to 11 cycles, was carried out with a sample-barcoded 5' primer and a J-beta primer mix. TCRdb processed the 5' RACE reads anew with MiXCR; each CDR3 protein has one entry. This sample has about 1,500,000 distinct CDR3 sequences, with 28% found just once. This TCR came from a woman in her twenties or thirties in good health. The genes are TRBV9 and TRBJ1-2; D gene unclear. Sequencing was carried out using blood. DNA for the CDR3: TGTGCCAGCAGCGTAGGGACGACGGGTGGCTACACCTTC. Translating gives CASSVGTTGGYTF.